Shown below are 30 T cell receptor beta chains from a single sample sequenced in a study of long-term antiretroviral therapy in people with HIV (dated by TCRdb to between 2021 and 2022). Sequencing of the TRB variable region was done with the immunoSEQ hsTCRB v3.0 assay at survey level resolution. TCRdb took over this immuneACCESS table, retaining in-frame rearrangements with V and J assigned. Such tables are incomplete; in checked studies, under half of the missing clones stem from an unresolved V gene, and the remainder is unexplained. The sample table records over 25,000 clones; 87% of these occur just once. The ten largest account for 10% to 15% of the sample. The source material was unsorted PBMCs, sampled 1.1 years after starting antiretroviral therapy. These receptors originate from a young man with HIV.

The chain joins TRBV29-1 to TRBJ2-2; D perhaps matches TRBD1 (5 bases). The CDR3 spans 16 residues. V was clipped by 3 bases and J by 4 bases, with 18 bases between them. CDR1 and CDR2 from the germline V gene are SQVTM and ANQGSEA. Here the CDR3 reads CSVELRTQGFTGELFF. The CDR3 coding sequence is TGCAGCGTTGAGTTGCGGACACAAGGTTTCACCGGGGAGCTGTTTTTT.

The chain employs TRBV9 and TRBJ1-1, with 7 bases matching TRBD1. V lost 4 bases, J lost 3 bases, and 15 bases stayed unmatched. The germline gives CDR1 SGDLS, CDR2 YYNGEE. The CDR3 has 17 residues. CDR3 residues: CASSPRGAGGSDTEAFF. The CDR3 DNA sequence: TGTGCCAGCAGCCCAAGAGGGGCAGGGGGATCTGACACTGAAGCTTTCTTT.

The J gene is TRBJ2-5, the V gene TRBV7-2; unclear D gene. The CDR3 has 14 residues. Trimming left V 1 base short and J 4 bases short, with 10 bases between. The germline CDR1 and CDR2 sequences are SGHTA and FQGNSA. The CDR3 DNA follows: TGTGCCAGCAGCTTAGATCCCTGGTCAGAGACCCAGTACTTC. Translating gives CASSLDPWSETQYF.

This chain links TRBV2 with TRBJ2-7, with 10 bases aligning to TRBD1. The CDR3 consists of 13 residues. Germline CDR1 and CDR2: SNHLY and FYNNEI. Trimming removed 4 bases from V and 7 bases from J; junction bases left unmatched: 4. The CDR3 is CASSGQGAGEQYF. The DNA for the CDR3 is TGTGCCAGCAGTGGACAGGGGGCAGGAGAGCAGTACTTC.

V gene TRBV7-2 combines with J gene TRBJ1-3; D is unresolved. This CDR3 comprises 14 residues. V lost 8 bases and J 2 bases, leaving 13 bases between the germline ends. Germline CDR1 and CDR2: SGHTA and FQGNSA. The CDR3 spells CASSVAYPGNTIYF. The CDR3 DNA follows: TGTGCCAGCTCGGTGGCATACCCTGGAAACACCATATATTTT.

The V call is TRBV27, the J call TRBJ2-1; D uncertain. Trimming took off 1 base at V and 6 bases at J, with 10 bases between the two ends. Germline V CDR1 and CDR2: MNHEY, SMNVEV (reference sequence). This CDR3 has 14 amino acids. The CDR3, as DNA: TGTGCCAGCAGTTTATGGGGTCTGGGCAATGAGCAGTTCTTC. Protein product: CASSLWGLGNEQFF.

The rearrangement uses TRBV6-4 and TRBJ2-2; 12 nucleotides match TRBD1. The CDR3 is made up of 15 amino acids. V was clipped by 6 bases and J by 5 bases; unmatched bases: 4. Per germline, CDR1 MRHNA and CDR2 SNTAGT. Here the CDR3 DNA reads TGTGCCAGCAGAGGGACAGGGGGCAATACCGGGGAGCTGTTTTTT. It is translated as CASRGTGGNTGELFF.

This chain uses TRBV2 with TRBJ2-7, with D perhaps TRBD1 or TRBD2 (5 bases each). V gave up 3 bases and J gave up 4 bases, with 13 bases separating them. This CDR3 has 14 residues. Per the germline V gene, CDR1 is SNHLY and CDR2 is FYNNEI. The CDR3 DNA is TGTGCCAGCAGTGATATGGGACGGGCGTACGAGCAGTACTTC. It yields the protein CASSDMGRAYEQYF. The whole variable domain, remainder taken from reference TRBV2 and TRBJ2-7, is EPEVTQTPSHQVTQMGQEVILRCVPISNHLYFYWYRQILGQKVEFLVSFYNNEISEKSEIFDDQFSVERPDGSNFTLKIRSTKLEDSAMYFCASSDMGRAYEQYFGPGTRLTVT.

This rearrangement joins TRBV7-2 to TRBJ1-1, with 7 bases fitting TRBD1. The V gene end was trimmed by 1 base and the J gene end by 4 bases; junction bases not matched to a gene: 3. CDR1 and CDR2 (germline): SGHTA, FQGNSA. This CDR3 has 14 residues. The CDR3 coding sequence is TGTGCCAGCAGCTTAGGGACAGGACGCACTGAAGCTTTCTTT. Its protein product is CASSLGTGRTEAFF.

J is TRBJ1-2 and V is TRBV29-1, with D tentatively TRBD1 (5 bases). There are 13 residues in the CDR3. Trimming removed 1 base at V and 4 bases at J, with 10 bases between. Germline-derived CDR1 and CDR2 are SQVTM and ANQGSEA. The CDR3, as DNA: TGCAGCGTTGAAGGAGAGGGGTCCTATGGCTACACCTTC. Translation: CSVEGEGSYGYTF. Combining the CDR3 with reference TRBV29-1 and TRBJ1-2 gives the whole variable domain SAVISQKPSRDICQRGTSLTIQCQVDSQVTMMFWYRQQPGQSLTLIATANQGSEATYESGFVIDKFPISRPNLTFSTLTVSNMSPEDSSIYLCSVEGEGSYGYTFGSGTRLTVV.

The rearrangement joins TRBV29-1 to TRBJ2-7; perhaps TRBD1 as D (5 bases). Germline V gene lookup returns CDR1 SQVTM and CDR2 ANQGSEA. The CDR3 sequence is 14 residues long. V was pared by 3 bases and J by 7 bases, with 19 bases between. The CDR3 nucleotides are TGCAGCGTTGACTGGCAGGGCGCATCGGGTGAGCAGTACTTC. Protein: CSVDWQGASGEQYF.

The CDR3 is CATSRGGRGLNTEAFF. The CDR3 region has the DNA TGTGCCACCAGCAGAGGGGGAAGAGGACTAAACACTGAAGCTTTCTTT. The genes are TRBV15 and TRBJ1-1; D unclear. The CDR3 loop spans 16 amino acids. Germline V gene lookup returns CDR1 LNHNV and CDR2 YYDKDF (reference sequence). V dropped 1 base and J dropped 2 bases, with 14 bases sitting between them. Combining the CDR3 with reference TRBV15 and TRBJ1-1 gives the whole variable domain DAMVIQNPRYQVTQFGKPVTLSCSQTLNHNVMYWYQQKSSQAPKLLFHYYDKDFNNEADTPDNFQSRRPNTSFCFLDIRSPGLGDTAMYLCATSRGGRGLNTEAFFGQGTRLTVV.

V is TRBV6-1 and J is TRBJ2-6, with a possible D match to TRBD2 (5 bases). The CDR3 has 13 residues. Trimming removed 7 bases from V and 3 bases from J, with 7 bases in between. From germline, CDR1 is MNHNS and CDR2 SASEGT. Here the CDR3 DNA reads TGTGCCAGCAACGGGGTTGGGGCCAACGTCCTGACTTTC. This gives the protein CASNGVGANVLTF.

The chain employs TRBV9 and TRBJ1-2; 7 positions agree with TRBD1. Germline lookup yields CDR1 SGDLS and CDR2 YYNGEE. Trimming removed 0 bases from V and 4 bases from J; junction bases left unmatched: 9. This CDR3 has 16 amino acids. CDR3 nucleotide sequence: TGTGCCAGCAGCGTAGGCTTCGGGGGACAGATCTATGGCTACACCTTC. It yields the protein CASSVGFGGQIYGYTF.

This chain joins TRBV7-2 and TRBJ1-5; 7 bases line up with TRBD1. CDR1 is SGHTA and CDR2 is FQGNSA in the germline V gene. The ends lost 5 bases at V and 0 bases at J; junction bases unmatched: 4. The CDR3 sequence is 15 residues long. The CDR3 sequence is CASSIHRGSNQPQHF. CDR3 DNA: TGTGCCAGCAGCATCCACAGGGGTAGCAATCAGCCCCAGCATTTT.

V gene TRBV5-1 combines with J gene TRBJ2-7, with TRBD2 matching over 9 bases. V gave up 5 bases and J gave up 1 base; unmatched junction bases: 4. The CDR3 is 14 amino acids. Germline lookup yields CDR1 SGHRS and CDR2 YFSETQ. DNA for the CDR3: TGCGCCAGCAGTGTGAGCGGGGGGTCCTACGAGCAGTACTTC. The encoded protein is CASSVSGGSYEQYF. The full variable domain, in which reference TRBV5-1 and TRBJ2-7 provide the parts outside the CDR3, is KAGVTQTPRYLIKTRGQQVTLSCSPISGHRSVSWYQQTPGQGLQFLFEYFSETQRNKGNFPGRFSGRQFSNSRSEMNVSTLELGDSALYLCASSVSGGSYEQYFGPGTRLTVT.

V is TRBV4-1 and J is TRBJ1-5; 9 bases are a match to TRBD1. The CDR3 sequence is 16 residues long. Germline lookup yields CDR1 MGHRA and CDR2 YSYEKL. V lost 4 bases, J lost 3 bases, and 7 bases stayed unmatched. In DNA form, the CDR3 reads TGCGCCAGCAGCCCTCGGACAGGGGACACCAATCAGCCCCAGCATTTT. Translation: CASSPRTGDTNQPQHF.

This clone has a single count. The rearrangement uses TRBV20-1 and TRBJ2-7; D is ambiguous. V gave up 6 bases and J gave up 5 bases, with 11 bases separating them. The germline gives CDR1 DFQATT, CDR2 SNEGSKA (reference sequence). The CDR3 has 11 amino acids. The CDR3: CSAADNNEQYF. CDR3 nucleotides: TGCAGTGCCGCTGATAACAACGAGCAGTACTTC.

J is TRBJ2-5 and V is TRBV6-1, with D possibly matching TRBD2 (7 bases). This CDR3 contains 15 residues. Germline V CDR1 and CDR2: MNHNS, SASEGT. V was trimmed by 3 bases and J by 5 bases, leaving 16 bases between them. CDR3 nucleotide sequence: TGTGCCAGCAGTGATCTGGGGGGGGGCCAGGAGACCCAGTACTTC. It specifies CASSDLGGGQETQYF.

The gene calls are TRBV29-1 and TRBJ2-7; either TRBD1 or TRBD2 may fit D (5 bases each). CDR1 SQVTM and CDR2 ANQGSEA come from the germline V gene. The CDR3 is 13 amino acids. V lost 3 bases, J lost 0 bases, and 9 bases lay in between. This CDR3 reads CSVETDYSYEQYF. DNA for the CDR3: TGCAGCGTTGAGACAGACTACTCCTACGAGCAGTACTTC.

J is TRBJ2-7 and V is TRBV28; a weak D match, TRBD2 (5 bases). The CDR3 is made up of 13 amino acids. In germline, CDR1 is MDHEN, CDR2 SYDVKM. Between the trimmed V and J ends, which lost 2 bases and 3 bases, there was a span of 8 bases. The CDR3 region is CASSLSGFYEQYF. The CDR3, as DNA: TGTGCCAGCAGTTTAAGCGGATTCTACGAGCAGTACTTC.

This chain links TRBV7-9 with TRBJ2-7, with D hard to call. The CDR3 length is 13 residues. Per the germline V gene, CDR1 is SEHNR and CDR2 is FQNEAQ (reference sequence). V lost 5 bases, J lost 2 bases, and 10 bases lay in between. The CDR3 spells CASSTQSPYEQYF. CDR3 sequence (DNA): TGTGCCAGCAGCACCCAGTCCCCCTACGAGCAGTACTTC.

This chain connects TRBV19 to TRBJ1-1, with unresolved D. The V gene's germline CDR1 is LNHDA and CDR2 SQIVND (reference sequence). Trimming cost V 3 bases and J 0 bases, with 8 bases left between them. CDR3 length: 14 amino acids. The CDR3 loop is CASSIWTVNTEAFF. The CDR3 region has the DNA TGTGCCAGTAGTATCTGGACCGTGAACACTGAAGCTTTCTTT. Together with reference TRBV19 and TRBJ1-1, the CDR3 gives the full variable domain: DGGITQSPKYLFRKEGQNVTLSCEQNLNHDAMYWYRQDPGQGLRLIYYSQIVNDFQKGDIAEGYSVSREKKESFPLTVTSAQKNPTAFYLCASSIWTVNTEAFFGQGTRLTVV.

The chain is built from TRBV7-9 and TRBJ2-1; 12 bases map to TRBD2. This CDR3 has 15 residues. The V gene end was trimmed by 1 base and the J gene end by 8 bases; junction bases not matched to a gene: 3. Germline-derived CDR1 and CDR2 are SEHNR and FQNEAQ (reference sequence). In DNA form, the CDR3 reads TGTGCCAGCAGCTTAGGACTAGCGGGAGCGCATGAGCAGTTCTTC. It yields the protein CASSLGLAGAHEQFF.

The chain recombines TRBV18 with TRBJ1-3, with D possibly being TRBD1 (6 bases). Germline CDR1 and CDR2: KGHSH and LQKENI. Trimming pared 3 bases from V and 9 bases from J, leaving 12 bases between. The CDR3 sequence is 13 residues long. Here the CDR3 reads CASSPRGQTTIYF. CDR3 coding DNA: TGTGCCAGCTCACCGAGAGGACAGACCACCATATATTTT.

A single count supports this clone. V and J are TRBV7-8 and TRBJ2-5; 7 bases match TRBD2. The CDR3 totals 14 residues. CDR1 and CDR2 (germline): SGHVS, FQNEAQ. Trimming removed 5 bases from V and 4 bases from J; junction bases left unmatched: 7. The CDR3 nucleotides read TGTGCCAGCAGCCCCGGACTAGGGAGAGAGACCCAGTACTTC. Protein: CASSPGLGRETQYF.

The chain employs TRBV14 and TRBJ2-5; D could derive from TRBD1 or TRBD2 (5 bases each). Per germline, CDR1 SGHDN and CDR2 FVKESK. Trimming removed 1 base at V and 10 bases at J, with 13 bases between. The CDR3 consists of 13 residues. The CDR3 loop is CASSQGGIGGQYF. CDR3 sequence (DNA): TGTGCCAGCAGCCAAGGGGGGATTGGGGGCCAGTACTTC. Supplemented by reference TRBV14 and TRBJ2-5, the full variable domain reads EAGVTQFPSHSVIEKGQTVTLRCDPISGHDNLYWYRRVMGKEIKFLLHFVKESKQDESGMPNNRFLAERTGGTYSTLKVQPAELEDSGVYFCASSQGGIGGQYFGPGTRLLVL.

The CDR3 DNA reads as TGCAGCGCTGGGGGCCCGAACACTGAAGCTTTCTTT. The encoded protein is CSAGGPNTEAFF. The J gene is TRBJ1-1, the V gene TRBV29-1, with a tentative D call TRBD1 (6 bases). This CDR3 is built from 12 residues. CDR1 is SQVTM, CDR2 ANQGSEA, per germline. V was cut by 7 bases and J by 1 base, with 10 bases left in between.

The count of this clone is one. The CDR3, as DNA: TGTGCCAGCAGTGAAGTAGCGGGATCGAATGAGCAGTTCTTC. Encoded protein: CASSEVAGSNEQFF. This chain links TRBV6-1 with TRBJ2-1; 8 bases are a match to TRBD2. The CDR3 has 14 amino acids. Looked up from germline, CDR1 is MNHNS and CDR2 is SASEGT. The junction had 3 bases not matched to a gene; V was cut back by 1 base and J by 7 bases.

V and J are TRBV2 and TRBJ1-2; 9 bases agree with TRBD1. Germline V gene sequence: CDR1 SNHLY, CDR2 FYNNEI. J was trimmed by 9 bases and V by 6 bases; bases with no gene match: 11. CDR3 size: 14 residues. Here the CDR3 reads CASSRSRQGERYTF. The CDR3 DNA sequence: TGTGCCAGCAGCCGATCGCGACAGGGGGAGCGCTACACCTTC.